This paragraph covers one T cell receptor (beta chain) sequence. Germline V gives CDR1 SGHTA, CDR2 FQGNSA. The CDR3 runs to 13 residues. V lost 1 base and J lost 4, with 8 bases in between. This specimen comes from a study of blood T cell repertoires in COVID-19. Data came from immunoSEQ multiplex PCR; TCRdb stores just in-frame clones and leaves some out. The profile shows some 83,000 clones, about 82% of them singletons. The sequence was collected from a man over 45 with active COVID-19. The sample taken for sequencing was peripheral blood. The genes are TRBV7-2 and TRBJ2-7; a possible D gene is TRBD2 (5 bases). The CDR3 loop is CASSLVPGYEQYF. CDR3 DNA: TGTGCCAGCAGCTTAGTCCCGGGGTACGAGCAGTACTTC.